This T cell receptor (beta chain) appears in the sequencing data of a study of T cell responses to AZD1222 COVID-19 vaccine. General study points: Seropositive status at baseline applied to only 5 or 6 AZD1222 recipients. No day 14 peak samples; only post-peak repertoires were characterized. Reportedly, close to half of spike-specific TCRs are directed against unmutated variant regions.

The CDR3 runs 14 residues. Germline V CDR1 and CDR2: MNHEY, SVGAGI. V shed 4 bases, J shed 2 bases, and the junction held 1 base outside the gene matches. The table came from immunoSEQ multiplex PCR; TCRdb's copy has only in-frame clones and leaves some out. The sample lists 120,000 or so clones; roughly 92% were seen once. This clone occurred a few times. No antigen is known for it. Other DNA variants within this sample encode the same CDR3. The sample in question was peripheral blood, obtained 28 days after the second AZD1222 dose. The source is an adult who received the AZD1222 COVID-19 vaccine. This chain connects TRBV6-5 to TRBJ1-3; TRBD1 matches 8 bases. DNA for the CDR3: TGTGCCAGCAGTTCGACAGGGGCTGGAAACACCATATATTTT. Its protein is CASSSTGAGNTIYF.